Listed here are 2 T cell receptor beta chains from one sample, sequenced in a study of blood T cell repertoires in COVID-19 (TCRdb year 2020). The library was built by means of the immunoSEQ multiplex PCR assay. TCRdb obtained this table from immuneACCESS and retained in-frame rearrangements with V and J assigned. These tables miss some clones; where compared with another copy, unresolved V genes account for less than half of the shortfall, and the remainder is unexplained. The sample table records a few hundred thousand clones; 85% to 90% of these occur just once. The ten largest clones represent roughly 6.2% of the sample. Sequencing was performed on peripheral blood. These receptors were collected from a man in his 60s who had recovered from COVID-19.

The V and J genes are TRBV5-1 and TRBJ2-7; D is undetermined. The CDR3 is made up of 15 amino acids. Germline assignment: CDR1 SGHRS and CDR2 YFSETQ. With 1 base removed from V and 3 bases from J, the gap between germline ends came to 14 bases. CDR3 nucleotides: TGCGCCAGCAGCTTGAGCCCTCCGAACTACTACGAGCAGTACTTC. Translated, it gives CASSLSPPNYYEQYF.

The genes are TRBV20-1 and TRBJ2-1; 10 bases agree with TRBD2. Germline V gene data show CDR1 as DFQATT and CDR2 as SNEGSKA (reference sequence). J was trimmed by 3 bases and V by 3 bases; bases with no gene match: 2. The CDR3 runs 14 residues. CDR3 in amino acids: CSASRLAGYNEQFF. The CDR3, as DNA: TGCAGTGCTAGTAGACTAGCGGGCTACAATGAGCAGTTCTTC.